The 32 T cell receptor beta chains reported below all come from one sample, sequenced in a study of CD8+ T cells in alopecia areata (dated by TCRdb to 2016 to 2019). The library was made by the immunoSEQ multiplex PCR assay. To provide template for TCR sequencing, every sample had RNA extracted and reverse transcribed into cDNA. The source is immuneACCESS, and TCRdb retained only in-frame sequences with V and J called. Part of the clones is not carried over; for the studies checked, unresolved V genes explain less than half of this, and the remainder is unexplained. Present in this sample are 110,000 or so clones, approximately 59% of which were seen just once. The biggest ten clones account for around a fifth of the sample. The sample taken for sequencing was CD8+ T cells sorted from blood. The receptor source for this set is a human donor in good health.

The rearrangement joins TRBV29-1 to TRBJ2-4; D unclear. Germline-derived CDR1 and CDR2 are SQVTM and ANQGSEA. The CDR3 length is 15 residues. Trimming pared 3 bases from V and 0 bases from J, leaving 12 bases between. CDR3 amino acids: CSVDGVGLAKNIQYF. The CDR3 region has the DNA TGCAGCGTTGACGGAGTGGGTCTAGCCAAAAACATTCAGTACTTC. The whole variable domain, filled in from reference TRBV29-1 and TRBJ2-4, reads SAVISQKPSRDICQRGTSLTIQCQVDSQVTMMFWYRQQPGQSLTLIATANQGSEATYESGFVIDKFPISRPNLTFSTLTVSNMSPEDSSIYLCSVDGVGLAKNIQYFGAGTRLSVL.

This clone was counted between two and nine times. This is likely an artifact of a read error, given a far larger clone one base away. The sample carries other DNA sequences with the same CDR3. CDR3 nucleotides: TGTGCCAGCAGCTTAGGGCAGAGCAATCAGCCCCAGCATTTT. Amino acids: CASSLGQSNQPQHF. The chain carries TRBV27 and TRBJ1-5; D gene unclear. Germline loops: CDR1 MNHEY, CDR2 SMNVEV (reference sequence). The CDR3 length is 14 residues. Trimming took off 6 bases at V and 1 base at J, with 10 bases between the two ends.

This sequence joins TRBV14 and TRBJ2-7; D gene unclear. The V gene lost 0 bases and the J gene lost 4 bases, with 16 bases spanning the gap. The CDR3 covers 16 residues. From germline, CDR1 is SGHDN and CDR2 FVKESK. CDR3 residues: CASSQDISEQIYEQYF. CDR3 coding DNA: TGTGCCAGCAGCCAAGATATTTCGGAACAGATTTACGAGCAGTACTTC.

V usage is TRBV7-9 and J usage is TRBJ1-1, with a tentative D call TRBD1 (5 bases). Germline CDR1 is SEHNR and CDR2 is FQNEAQ (reference sequence). V was shortened by 5 bases and J by 3 bases, with 16 bases between the two germline ends. The CDR3 totals 15 residues. CDR3 region: CASSGGGRADTEAFF. Written as DNA, the CDR3 is TGTGCCAGCAGCGGCGGGGGGAGAGCGGACACTGAAGCTTTCTTT.

The rearrangement joins TRBV13 to TRBJ1-4, with a tentative D call TRBD1 (6 bases). Germline CDR1 reads PRHDT; CDR2 reads FYEKMQ (reference sequence). CDR3 length equals 14 residues. V was shortened by 5 bases and J by 6 bases, with 13 bases between the two germline ends. CDR3 region: CASSKQGGDEKLFF. In DNA, the CDR3 is TGTGCCAGCAGCAAACAGGGAGGTGATGAAAAACTGTTTTTT. Supplemented by reference TRBV13 and TRBJ1-4, the full variable domain reads AAGVIQSPRHLIKEKRETATLKCYPIPRHDTVYWYQQGPGQDPQFLISFYEKMQSDKGSIPDRFSAQQFSDYHSELNMSSLELGDSALYFCASSKQGGDEKLFFGSGTQLSVL.

V usage is TRBV4-1 and J usage is TRBJ2-7, with D maybe TRBD1 (6 bases). The germline V gene has CDR1 MGHRA and CDR2 YSYEKL. The CDR3 spans 16 residues. Trimming took 4 bases from V and 3 from J, leaving 19 bases between them. The CDR3 DNA follows: TGCGCCAGCAGCCCTGCGTTGGGACATCCGCTCTACGAGCAGTACTTC. It encodes CASSPALGHPLYEQYF.

This rearrangement joins TRBV29-1 to TRBJ2-2; TRBD2 might be the D (6 bases). This CDR3 region has 13 residues. Germline lookup yields CDR1 SQVTM and CDR2 ANQGSEA. V shed 5 bases and J shed 4 bases, with 11 bases lying between them. This CDR3 is CSVFLGGTGELFF. CDR3 nucleotides: TGCAGCGTTTTTCTCGGGGGCACCGGGGAGCTGTTTTTT.

The chain employs TRBV5-1 and TRBJ1-1; perhaps TRBD1 as D (5 bases). V dropped 2 bases and J dropped 0 bases, with 8 bases sitting between them. This CDR3 contains 14 residues. Looked up from germline, CDR1 is SGHRS and CDR2 is YFSETQ. The CDR3 nucleotides read TGCGCCAGCAGCTTACAGGAGTTGAACACTGAAGCTTTCTTT. Protein product: CASSLQELNTEAFF.

The gene calls are TRBV19 and TRBJ1-5, with unresolved D. The V and J ends lost 5 bases and 6 bases respectively, with 14 bases between them. Germline V CDR1 and CDR2: LNHDA, SQIVND (reference sequence). The length of the CDR3 is 14 residues. The CDR3 here is CASSQQPRRQPQHF. The CDR3 DNA follows: TGTGCCAGTAGTCAACAACCACGTCGTCAGCCCCAGCATTTT.

The chain joins TRBV27 to TRBJ2-5, with 13 bases that match TRBD2. CDR1 and CDR2 (germline): MNHEY, SMNVEV (reference sequence). The V segment lost 5 bases and the J segment 2 bases; nucleotides outside the gene matches: 5. This CDR3 has 16 residues. The CDR3 nucleotides read TGTGCCAGCAGTCCGGGGACTAGCGGGGCTCAAGAGACCCAGTACTTC. Its protein is CASSPGTSGAQETQYF.

This clone has a handful of counts. This sequence joins TRBV19 and TRBJ2-7, with D unclear. The CDR3 is 15 residues long. Trimming stripped 5 bases from V and 4 bases from J, with 18 bases between. CDR1 LNHDA and CDR2 SQIVND come from the germline V gene (reference sequence). The CDR3 loop is CASSEVGRSNYEQYF. The CDR3 nucleotides are TGTGCCAGTAGTGAAGTCGGGCGCTCCAATTACGAGCAGTACTTC.

The chain links TRBV28 to TRBJ2-2, with TRBD1 as a possible D gene (6 bases). The CDR3 is made up of 14 amino acids. Germline V gene sequence: CDR1 MDHEN, CDR2 SYDVKM. V lost 5 bases to trimming and J lost 4 bases, with 11 bases between them. CDR3: CASSVTGTTGELFF. The CDR3 nucleotides are TGTGCCAGCAGTGTAACAGGGACCACCGGGGAGCTGTTTTTT.

This rearrangement joins TRBV5-1 to TRBJ2-7; maybe TRBD1 (6 bases). V lost 7 bases and J 5 bases, leaving 10 bases between the germline ends. This CDR3 is built from 11 residues. The germline V gene has CDR1 SGHRS and CDR2 YFSETQ. The chain's CDR3 is CASQQGNEQYF. CDR3 in DNA: TGCGCCAGCCAACAGGGTAACGAGCAGTACTTC. Variable domain in full (rest from reference TRBV5-1 and TRBJ2-7): KAGVTQTPRYLIKTRGQQVTLSCSPISGHRSVSWYQQTPGQGLQFLFEYFSETQRNKGNFPGRFSGRQFSNSRSEMNVSTLELGDSALYLCASQQGNEQYFGPGTRLTVT.

This clone was seen more than once but under ten times. The chain recombines TRBV13 with TRBJ2-5; TRBD1 aligns across 7 bases. The CDR3 length is 15 residues. The V segment lost 5 bases and the J segment 1 base; nucleotides outside the gene matches: 7. Per the germline V gene, CDR1 is PRHDT and CDR2 is FYEKMQ (reference sequence). CDR3 nucleotides: TGTGCCAGCAGCACGACCCGGGACAGCCAAGAGACCCAGTACTTC. It specifies CASSTTRDSQETQYF.

CDR3 loop: CASSSLQETQYF. The CDR3 DNA reads TGTGCCAGCAGCTCCCTACAAGAGACCCAGTACTTC. This sequence joins TRBV7-9 and TRBJ2-5; D gene unclear. CDR1 is SEHNR and CDR2 is FQNEAQ in the germline V gene (reference sequence). This CDR3 is built from 12 residues. Trimming shortened V by 4 bases and J by 2 bases, and 5 bases separated the two germline ends.

This clone was seen more than once but under ten times. The rearrangement uses TRBV5-1 and TRBJ1-1, with 12 bases fitting TRBD1. The length of the CDR3 is 17 residues. After removal of 4 bases from V and 1 base from J, the junction contained 8 bases not matched to a gene. Germline V gene sequence: CDR1 SGHRS, CDR2 YFSETQ. The CDR3 bases are TGCGCCAGCAGCCCCGGGACAGGGGGCAGTACGAACACTGAAGCTTTCTTT. It codes for CASSPGTGGSTNTEAFF.

The chain has TRBV15 and TRBJ2-2; 9 bases fit TRBD2. V dropped 2 bases and J dropped 2; count of bases not matched to a gene: 12. The length of the CDR3 is 19 residues. Per germline, CDR1 LNHNV and CDR2 YYDKDF (reference sequence). This chain's CDR3 is CATSRWGMVAGENTGELFF. In DNA, the CDR3 is TGTGCCACCAGCAGATGGGGAATGGTAGCGGGGGAAAACACCGGGGAGCTGTTTTTT.

This clone was picked up a small number of times. V gene TRBV25-1 combines with J gene TRBJ2-5; no clear D. The CDR3 has 13 amino acids. V gave up 4 bases and J gave up 4 bases, with 10 bases separating them. Per germline, CDR1 MGHDK and CDR2 SYGVNS. CDR3 loop: CASSGKAPETQYF. The CDR3 nucleotides are TGTGCCAGCAGTGGCAAAGCACCAGAGACCCAGTACTTC. The entire variable domain, with the rest obtained from reference TRBV25-1 and TRBJ2-5, is as follows: EADIYQTPRYLVIGTGKKITLECSQTMGHDKMYWYQQDPGMELHLIHYSYGVNSTEKGDLSSESTVSRIRTEHFPLTLESARPSHTSQYLCASSGKAPETQYFGPGTRLLVL.

V gene TRBV5-1 combines with J gene TRBJ1-1; possible D gene TRBD1, 5 bases. V was cut by 0 bases and J by 11 bases, with 14 bases left in between. CDR1 is SGHRS, CDR2 YFSETQ, per germline. This CDR3 has 13 amino acids. The CDR3 sequence: CASSLDLGRRAFF. As DNA, the CDR3 is TGCGCCAGCAGCTTGGATCTGGGACGTAGGGCTTTCTTT.

The chain employs TRBV7-9 and TRBJ1-2; no definite D call. The CDR3 has 11 amino acids. Germline V lookup: CDR1 SEHNR, CDR2 FQNEAQ (reference sequence). Trimming removed 6 bases from V and 1 base from J, with 3 bases in between. The CDR3 DNA reads as TGTGCCAGCAGTCTTAACTATGGCTACACCTTC. Its translation is CASSLNYGYTF.

The chain combines TRBV30 with TRBJ2-5, with unresolved D. The CDR3 spans 17 residues. With 4 bases removed from V and 2 bases from J, the gap between germline ends came to 23 bases. The V gene's germline CDR1 is GTSNPN and CDR2 SVGIG (reference sequence). Written as DNA, the CDR3 is TGTGCCTGGAAACTCCCCTTTGGTTGGGTTGCGCAAGAGACCCAGTACTTC. This encodes CAWKLPFGWVAQETQYF.

This clone was counted only a few times. This chain connects TRBV6-1 to TRBJ2-2, with D perhaps matching TRBD1 or TRBD2 (5 bases each). Trimming cost V 1 base and J 8 bases, with 14 bases left between them. CDR3 size: 15 residues. CDR1 is MNHNS, CDR2 SASEGT, per germline. The CDR3 loop reads CASSEGSGTAGELFF. The DNA of the CDR3 is TGTGCCAGCAGTGAAGGGTCAGGGACGGCGGGGGAGCTGTTTTTT.

A few counts support this clone. The V gene is TRBV19, the J gene TRBJ1-3; no clear D gene. Germline V gene data show CDR1 as LNHDA and CDR2 as SQIVND (reference sequence). The CDR3 is 13 residues long. Trimming removed 8 bases from V and 0 bases from J, with 8 bases in between. The CDR3 DNA reads TGTGCCAGTGCCGCCAACTCTGGAAACACCATATATTTT. Amino acids: CASAANSGNTIYF.

This rearrangement joins TRBV5-6 to TRBJ2-5; weak D call: TRBD2 (6 bases). V lost 3 bases and J lost 1, with 16 bases in between. This CDR3 is built from 16 residues. Germline V gives CDR1 SGHDT, CDR2 YYEEEE. The chain's CDR3 is CASSSTRDWVQETQYF. In DNA, the CDR3 is TGTGCCAGCAGCTCCACCCGGGACTGGGTCCAAGAGACCCAGTACTTC.

In its sample, this clone was seen a few times. The chain has TRBV4-1 and TRBJ2-1; TRBD2 aligns across 13 bases. Germline CDR1 MGHRA, CDR2 YSYEKL. The CDR3 length is 16 residues. After removal of 1 base from V and 6 bases from J, the junction contained 3 bases not matched to a gene. CDR3 DNA sequence: TGCGCCAGCAGCCAAGCGGGACTAGCGGGGTTCAATGAGCAGTTCTTC. It translates to CASSQAGLAGFNEQFF.

This clone was counted between two and nine times. V usage is TRBV6-5 and J usage is TRBJ2-3; 8 nucleotides align to TRBD2. The J segment lost 1 base and the V segment lost 1 base, leaving 1 base of the junction unmatched. The germline CDR1 and CDR2 sequences are MNHEY and SVGAGI. CDR3 size: 15 residues. The CDR3 sequence: CASSYWRGGTDTQYF. The CDR3 DNA sequence: TGTGCCAGCAGTTACTGGCGGGGGGGCACAGATACGCAGTATTTT.

This clone counts as medium-sized (0.01 to 0.1%). The rearrangement joins TRBV5-4 to TRBJ1-6; D gene uncertain. Trimming took off 4 bases at V and 7 bases at J, with 18 bases between the two ends. Germline CDR1 and CDR2: SGHNT and YYREEE (reference sequence). This CDR3 contains 16 residues. The DNA of the CDR3 is TGTGCCAGCAGCCTCGAAAAGGCAGTAGAGAATTCACCCCTCCACTTT. It encodes CASSLEKAVENSPLHF.

This clone showed up just a few times. The chain links TRBV7-9 to TRBJ2-7; D is possibly TRBD1 (7 bases). This CDR3 is built from 12 residues. Trimming cost V 7 bases and J 2 bases, with 9 bases left between them. Germline CDR1 and CDR2: SEHNR and FQNEAQ (reference sequence). The CDR3 DNA reads as TGTGCCAGCACAGGGGGGACCTACGAGCAGTACTTC. Amino acid sequence: CASTGGTYEQYF.

Only one count was recorded for this clone. The rearrangement joins TRBV4-3 to TRBJ2-7; weak D call: TRBD1 (6 bases). CDR1 is LGHNA, CDR2 YSLEER, per germline. The CDR3 totals 15 residues. Trimming stripped 1 base from V and 2 bases from J, with 12 bases between. In nucleotides, the CDR3 is TGCGCCAGCAGCCAAGGCCAGGGGCCAGCCTACGAGCAGTACTTC. Translating gives CASSQGQGPAYEQYF.

This chain connects TRBV5-6 to TRBJ1-1, with 9 bases identical to TRBD1. The germline CDR1 and CDR2 sequences are SGHDT and YYEEEE. V trimming: 3 bases; J trimming: 6 bases; junction bases outside the gene matches: 3. The CDR3 is 13 residues long. CDR3 nucleotides: TGTGCCAGCAGCTACTACAGGGGGCCTGAAGCTTTCTTT. It specifies CASSYYRGPEAFF.

This chain links TRBV28 with TRBJ1-4, with D unresolved. Looked up from germline, CDR1 is MDHEN and CDR2 is SYDVKM. This CDR3 region has 14 residues. Trimming shortened V by 8 bases and J by 8 bases, and 18 bases separated the two germline ends. In DNA form, the CDR3 reads TGTGCCAGCTCTCATATAGAGTCGAGCGAAAAACTGTTTTTT. Translated, it gives CASSHIESSEKLFF.

The chain joins TRBV5-4 to TRBJ2-5, with 8 bases fitting TRBD2. Per the germline V gene, CDR1 is SGHNT and CDR2 is YYREEE (reference sequence). V dropped 0 bases and J dropped 5; count of bases not matched to a gene: 3. The CDR3 runs to 14 residues. Written as DNA, the CDR3 is TGTGCCAGCAGCTTGGGACTAGCGCAGGAGACCCAGTACTTC. Encoded protein: CASSLGLAQETQYF.